This TCR beta chain is from a study of blood T cell repertoires in COVID-19. Assay used: immunoSEQ multiplex PCR; TCRdb lists only in-frame clones, some missing. Found here are approximately 210,000 clones, approximately 80% of them singletons; the top ten hold about 7.8%. With 3 bases removed from V and 0 bases from J, the gap between germline ends came to 12 bases. The CDR3 is 16 amino acids. Germline V lookup: CDR1 KGHSH, CDR2 LQKENI. The sample consisted of peripheral blood. The receptor was derived from a woman older than 75 with COVID-19, enrolled during active disease. The chain is built from TRBV18 and TRBJ2-1, with a weak D call TRBD1 (6 bases). CDR3 coding DNA: TGTGCCAGCTCACCTTATACAGGGAGCTCCTACAATGAGCAGTTCTTC. As protein: CASSPYTGSSYNEQFF. The full variable domain, its missing parts supplied by reference TRBV18 and TRBJ2-1, is NAGVMQNPRHLVRRRGQEARLRCSPMKGHSHVYWYRQLPEEGLKFMVYLQKENIIDESGMPKERFSAEFPKEGPSILRIQQVVRGDSAAYFCASSPYTGSSYNEQFFGPGTRLTVL.